This T cell receptor (beta chain) stems from a study of blood T cell repertoires in COVID-19. Across the whole study: Sample material is recorded as cDNA or gDNA derived from T cells, B-cell-depleted T cells, or PBMCs.

Participants were aged 18 to 89 years, lived in 24 US areas, and enrolled virtually. Categorization into cohorts depended on clinical history that participants reported. V was pared by 3 bases and J by 0 bases, with 12 bases between. This CDR3 has 16 amino acids. The germline gives CDR1 SGHTA, CDR2 FQGTGA. Original data processing: Reference gene primer amplification in the assay estimated nucleated cell counts. Some clones are missing from TCRdb's copy, which holds only in-frame ones; the method was immunoSEQ multiplex PCR. V, J and clone size reflect that table, while D and trimming were determined from the DNA. The sample contains 200,000 to 250,000 clones, around 90% of which appear only once.

The rearrangement joins TRBV7-3 to TRBJ2-1; D perhaps matches TRBD2 (7 bases). The material sequenced was PBMCs or T cells enriched from blood (not recorded which). This TCR came from a woman under 30 who had recovered from COVID-19. CDR3 DNA: TGTGCCAGCAGCTTTAGGGGGGGAATCTCCTACAATGAGCAGTTCTTC. It encodes CASSFRGGISYNEQFF.